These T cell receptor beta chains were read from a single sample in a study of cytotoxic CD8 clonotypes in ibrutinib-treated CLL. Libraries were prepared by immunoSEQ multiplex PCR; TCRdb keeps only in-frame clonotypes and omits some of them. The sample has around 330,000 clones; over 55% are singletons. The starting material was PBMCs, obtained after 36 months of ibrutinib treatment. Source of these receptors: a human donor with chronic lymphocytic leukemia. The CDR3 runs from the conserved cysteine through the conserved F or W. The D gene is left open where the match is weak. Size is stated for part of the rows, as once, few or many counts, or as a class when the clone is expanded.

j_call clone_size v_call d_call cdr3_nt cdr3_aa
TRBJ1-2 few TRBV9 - TGTGCCACCTCGCCGGCAGACTATGGCTACACCTTC CATSPADYGYTF
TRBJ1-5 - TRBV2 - TGTGCCAGCAGGACCCCTTCGGGGGGGGTCCCTCAGCCCCAGCATTTT CASRTPSGGVPQPQHF
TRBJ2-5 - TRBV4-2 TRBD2 TGTGCCAGCAGCCAAGACCGGGGGGTGGGAGCCCAGTACTTC CASSQDRGVGAQYF
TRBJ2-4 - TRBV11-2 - TGTGCCAGCAGCCTCGCTGGTGGCAAAAACATTCAGTACTTC CASSLAGGKNIQYF
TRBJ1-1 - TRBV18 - TGTGCCAGCTCCAGACTGGGGGACACTGAAGCTTTCTTT CASSRLGDTEAFF
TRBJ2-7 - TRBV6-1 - TGTGCCAGCAGTTCGGTAGGGATCTCCTACGAGCAGTACTTC CASSSVGISYEQYF
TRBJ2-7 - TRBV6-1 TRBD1 TGTGCCAGCAGGGGACAGGGGGACGAGCAGTACTTC CASRGQGDEQYF
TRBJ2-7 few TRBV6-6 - TGTGCCAGCAGGCCGAATGATGGGAAGTTCGAGCAGTACTTC CASRPNDGKFEQYF
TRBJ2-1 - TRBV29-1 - TGCAGCGAAGTGAGGAGGGTTGACAATGAGCAGTTCTTC CSEVRRVDNEQFF
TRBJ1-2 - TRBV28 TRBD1 TGTGCCAGCAGCCGAGACAGGGGGCGAGGCTATGGCTACACCTTC CASSRDRGRGYGYTF
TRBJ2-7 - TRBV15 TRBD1 TGTGCCACCAGCAGAGATTATACAGGGGGAAAGACGTCTCGACGTGGGGAGCAGTACTTC CATSRDYTGGKTSRRGEQYF
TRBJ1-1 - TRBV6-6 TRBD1 TGTGCCAGCACCTGGGGACAGGTGAACACTGAAGCTTTCTTT CASTWGQVNTEAFF
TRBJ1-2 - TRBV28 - TGTGCCAGCAGTTTTCGGAACCGTGGCTACACCTTC CASSFRNRGYTF
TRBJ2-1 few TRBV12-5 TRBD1 TGTGCTAGTGGTTTGGTACAAGGGACAGGGGGGCTAGGTGAGCAGTTCTTC CASGLVQGTGGLGEQFF
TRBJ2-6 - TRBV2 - TGTGCCAGCAGTGAACGTCGCCACTCTGGGGCCAACGTCCTGACTTTC CASSERRHSGANVLTF
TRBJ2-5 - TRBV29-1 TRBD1 TGCAGCGTTGACCCCAGGGGGCTTCAAGAGACCCAGTACTTC CSVDPRGLQETQYF
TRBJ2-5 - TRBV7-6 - TGTGCCAGCAGCCACCGCATGAAGACCCAGTACTTC CASSHRMKTQYF
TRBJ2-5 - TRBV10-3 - TGTGCCATCAGTGAGGGCCAACGGGTAAAAGAGACCCAGTACTTC CAISEGQRVKETQYF
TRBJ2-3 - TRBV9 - TGTGCCAGCAGCGTAGCCGGTAGCACAGATACGCAGTATTTT CASSVAGSTDTQYF
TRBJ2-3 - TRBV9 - TGTGCCAGCAGCGTAGGAAGGTTTGGGGGCCTGGGGACAGATACGCAGTATTTT CASSVGRFGGLGTDTQYF
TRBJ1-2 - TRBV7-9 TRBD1 TGTGCCAGCAGCTTGGCGGGGACAGGGAATATTGGCTACACCTTC CASSLAGTGNIGYTF
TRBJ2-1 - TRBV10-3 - TGTGCCATCAGTGACGGGGGCACCTACAATGAGCAGTTCTTC CAISDGGTYNEQFF
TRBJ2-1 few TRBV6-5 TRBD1 TGTGCCAGCAGTACCCGGGACAGTTTGAATGAGCAGTTCTTC CASSTRDSLNEQFF
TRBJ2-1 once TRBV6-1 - TGTGCCAGCAACAGTAAGGACTCCTACAATGAGCAGTTCTTC CASNSKDSYNEQFF
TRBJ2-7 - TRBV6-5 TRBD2 TGTGCCAGCAGGATCTCAGCGGGAGGCGAGCAGTACTTC CASRISAGGEQYF
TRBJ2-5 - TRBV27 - TGTGCCAGCAGTTTTTCCGGTGCGGAGACCCAGTACTTC CASSFSGAETQYF
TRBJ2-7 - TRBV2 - TGTGCCAGCATACGGACAGCCCAAGCCTACGAGCAGTACTTC CASIRTAQAYEQYF
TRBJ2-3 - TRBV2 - TGTGCCAGCATCCCGAGGGCCCCCAGGGATACGCAGTATTTT CASIPRAPRDTQYF
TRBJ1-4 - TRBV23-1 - TGCGCCAGCAGTCAGGGGGCCCCGGCCGCAACTAATGAAAAACTGTTTTTT CASSQGAPAATNEKLFF
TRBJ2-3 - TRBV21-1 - - CASSPTGEHRYTQYFGRTDTQYF
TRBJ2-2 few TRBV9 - TGTGCCAGTCGAGGCGGGACCTACACCGGGGAGCTGTTTTTT CASRGGTYTGELFF
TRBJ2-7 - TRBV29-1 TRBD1 TGCAGCGTTAGGACAGGCTTATCCTACGAGCAGTACTTC CSVRTGLSYEQYF
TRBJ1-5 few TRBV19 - TGTGCCAGTAGTTATCAGGGGAGTAATCAGCCCCAGCATTTT CASSYQGSNQPQHF
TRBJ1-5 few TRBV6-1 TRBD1 TGTGCCAGCAGTGCGGACAGGGCTTACTTCGGTCAGCCCCAGCATTTT CASSADRAYFGQPQHF
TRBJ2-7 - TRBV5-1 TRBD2 TGCGCCAGCAGCTTCCCTAGCGGGAGGAAGACCTACGAGCAGTACTTC CASSFPSGRKTYEQYF
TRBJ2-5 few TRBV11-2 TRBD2 TGTGCCAGCAGCTTAGCTGCCCGGGGAGGGCTGGCAGAGACCCAGTACTTC CASSLAARGGLAETQYF
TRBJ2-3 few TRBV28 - TGTGCCAGCACCCACGGACGCACAGATACGCAGTATTTT CASTHGRTDTQYF
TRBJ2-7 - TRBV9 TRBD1 TGTGCCAGCAGCTTGGGACAGGGTCTTCGCGAGCAGTACTTC CASSLGQGLREQYF
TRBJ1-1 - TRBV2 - TGTGCCAGCAGTCTCAGCAAGAACACTGAAGCTTTCTTT CASSLSKNTEAFF
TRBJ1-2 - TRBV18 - TGTGCCAGCTCACCACCGGTTTTCCTAGGGGATGGCTACACCTTC CASSPPVFLGDGYTF